This TCR beta chain was documented in a study of Graves' ophthalmopathy and Graves' hyperthyroidism. V dropped 1 base and J dropped 6; count of bases not matched to a gene: 7. The CDR3 consists of 15 residues. The germline gives CDR1 DFQATT, CDR2 SNEGSKA (reference sequence). Pregnant or lactating patients and those with other autoimmune diseases or uncontrolled infections were excluded. Amplified TCR beta CDR3 regions were obtained using RNA transcripts as template. Amplification began with first-round RT-PCR using HTBI primers, then second-round multiplex PCR was performed. TCRdb called the multiplex PCR reads again in MiXCR, with one record for every CDR3 protein. The sample carries hundreds of thousands of distinct CDR3 sequences, roughly 39% recorded once.

This receptor was identified in an adult man with Graves' ophthalmopathy. The material sequenced was peripheral blood. This chain joins TRBV20-1 and TRBJ1-2; 11 positions match TRBD1. This CDR3 reads CSARGTGTGGHGYTF. CDR3 nucleotides: TGCAGTGCTAGAGGGACCGGGACAGGGGGTCATGGCTACACCTTC.